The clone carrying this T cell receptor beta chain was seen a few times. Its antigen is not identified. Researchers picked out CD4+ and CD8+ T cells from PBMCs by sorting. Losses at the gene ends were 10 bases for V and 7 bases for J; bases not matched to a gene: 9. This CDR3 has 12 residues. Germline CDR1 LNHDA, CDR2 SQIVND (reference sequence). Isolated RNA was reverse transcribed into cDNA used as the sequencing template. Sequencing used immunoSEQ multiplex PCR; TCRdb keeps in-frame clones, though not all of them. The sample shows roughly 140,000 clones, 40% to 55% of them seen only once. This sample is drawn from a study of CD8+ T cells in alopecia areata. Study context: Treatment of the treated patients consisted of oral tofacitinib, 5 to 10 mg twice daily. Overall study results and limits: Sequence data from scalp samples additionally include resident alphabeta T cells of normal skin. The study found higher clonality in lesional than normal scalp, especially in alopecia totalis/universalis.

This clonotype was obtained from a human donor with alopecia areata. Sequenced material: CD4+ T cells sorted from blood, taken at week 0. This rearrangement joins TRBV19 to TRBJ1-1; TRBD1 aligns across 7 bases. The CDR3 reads CATSTGTVEAFF. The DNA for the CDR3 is TGTGCCACCAGTACCGGGACAGTTGAAGCTTTCTTT.